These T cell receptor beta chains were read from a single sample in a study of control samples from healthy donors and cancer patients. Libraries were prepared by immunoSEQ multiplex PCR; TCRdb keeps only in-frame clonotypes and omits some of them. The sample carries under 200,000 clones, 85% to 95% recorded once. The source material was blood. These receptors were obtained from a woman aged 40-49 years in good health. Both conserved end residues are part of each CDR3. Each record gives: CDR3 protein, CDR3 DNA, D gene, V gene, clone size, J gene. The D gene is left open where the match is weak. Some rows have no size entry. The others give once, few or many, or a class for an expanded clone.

CDR3 protein: CASGLATGRSTGELFF
CDR3 DNA: TGTGCTAGTGGTTTGGCCACAGGGCGGAGCACCGGGGAGCTGTTTTTT
D gene: -
V gene: TRBV12-5
clone size: -
J gene: TRBJ2-2

CDR3 protein: CASNGQGKTYEQYF
CDR3 DNA: TGTGCCAGCAACGGACAGGGGAAGACCTACGAGCAGTACTTC
D gene: TRBD1
V gene: TRBV2
clone size: -
J gene: TRBJ2-7

CDR3 protein: CASSLVQGARADTQYF
CDR3 DNA: TGCGCCAGCAGCTTGGTACAGGGGGCGCGAGCAGATACGCAGTATTTT
D gene: TRBD1
V gene: TRBV5-1
clone size: once
J gene: TRBJ2-3

CDR3 protein: CASSPRVTEAFF
CDR3 DNA: TGTGCCAGCAGCCCGAGGGTTACTGAAGCTTTCTTT
D gene: -
V gene: TRBV7-2
clone size: -
J gene: TRBJ1-1

CDR3 protein: CASSQTGQGSYEQYF
CDR3 DNA: TGTGCCAGCAGCCAGACCGGACAGGGGTCCTACGAGCAGTACTTC
D gene: TRBD1
V gene: TRBV4-2
clone size: -
J gene: TRBJ2-7

CDR3 protein: CASSFHRPLASYEQYF
CDR3 DNA: TGTGCCAGCAGCTTTCATCGCCCACTAGCTTCCTACGAGCAGTACTTC
D gene: -
V gene: TRBV7-9
clone size: -
J gene: TRBJ2-7

CDR3 protein: CASRPGGGPQHF
CDR3 DNA: TGTGCCAGCAGGCCCGGGGGGGGGCCCCAGCATTTT
D gene: -
V gene: TRBV2
clone size: -
J gene: TRBJ1-5

CDR3 protein: CASSLGQEGNTEAFF
CDR3 DNA: TGTGCCAGCAGCTTGGGTCAGGAGGGAAACACTGAAGCTTTCTTT
D gene: -
V gene: TRBV5-6
clone size: once
J gene: TRBJ1-1

CDR3 protein: CASSIDLRGGPYGYTF
CDR3 DNA: TGTGCCAGTAGTATAGACCTTCGGGGCGGCCCCTATGGCTACACCTTC
D gene: -
V gene: TRBV19
clone size: -
J gene: TRBJ1-2

CDR3 protein: CASSQEGPNQRYF
CDR3 DNA: TGTGCCAGCAGCCAAGAGGGGCCCAACCAGCGGTACTTC
D gene: -
V gene: TRBV3-1/TRBV3-2
clone size: -
J gene: TRBJ2-7

CDR3 protein: CASSPQIAGNTIYF
CDR3 DNA: TGTGCCAGCTCACCCCAGATAGCTGGAAACACCATATATTTT
D gene: -
V gene: TRBV18
clone size: -
J gene: TRBJ1-3

CDR3 protein: CAISESGVGGAYNSPLHF
CDR3 DNA: TGTGCCATCAGTGAGTCGGGGGTCGGGGGCGCTTATAATTCACCCCTCCACTTT
D gene: -
V gene: TRBV10-3
clone size: -
J gene: TRBJ1-6

CDR3 protein: CASSAATGPNLNTEAFF
CDR3 DNA: TGTGCCAGCAGCGCGGCGACAGGGCCCAACCTCAACACTGAAGCTTTCTTT
D gene: TRBD1
V gene: TRBV5-4
clone size: -
J gene: TRBJ1-1

CDR3 protein: CASSLEPQGNEKLFF
CDR3 DNA: TGCGCCAGCAGCTTGGAACCGCAGGGTAACGAAAAACTGTTTTTT
D gene: -
V gene: TRBV5-1
clone size: -
J gene: TRBJ1-4

CDR3 protein: CANTTGRIAEAFF
CDR3 DNA: TGTGCCAATACGACAGGGCGTATAGCTGAAGCTTTCTTT
D gene: TRBD1
V gene: TRBV6-4
clone size: -
J gene: TRBJ1-1

CDR3 protein: CASSVGGAGTGTYGYTF
CDR3 DNA: TGTGCCAGCAGCGTAGGGGGGGCCGGGACAGGGACCTATGGCTACACCTTC
D gene: TRBD1
V gene: TRBV9
clone size: -
J gene: TRBJ1-2

CDR3 protein: CASRQHPGNTEAFF
CDR3 DNA: TGTGCCAGCAGACAACACCCGGGGAACACTGAAGCTTTCTTT
D gene: -
V gene: TRBV5-4
clone size: -
J gene: TRBJ1-1

CDR3 protein: CASSARGLGGNIQYF
CDR3 DNA: TGTGCCAGCAGCGCGAGGGGGCTTGGGGGGAACATTCAGTACTTC
D gene: -
V gene: TRBV7-2
clone size: -
J gene: TRBJ2-4

CDR3 protein: CASSLFRNTRGFAYGYTF
CDR3 DNA: TGTGCCAGCAGCTTATTTAGGAACACCCGGGGGTTTGCCTATGGCTACACCTTC
D gene: -
V gene: TRBV7-2
clone size: -
J gene: TRBJ1-2

CDR3 protein: CASSLAGLAGPQETQYF
CDR3 DNA: TGTGCCAGCAGCTTAGCGGGACTAGCGGGGCCCCAAGAGACCCAGTACTTC
D gene: TRBD2
V gene: TRBV7-2
clone size: once
J gene: TRBJ2-5

CDR3 protein: CASSPPTTEAFF
CDR3 DNA: TGTGCCAGCTCACCACCCACCACTGAAGCTTTCTTT
D gene: -
V gene: TRBV18
clone size: -
J gene: TRBJ1-1

CDR3 protein: CSVEFVTDTQYF
CDR3 DNA: TGCAGCGTTGAGTTTGTGACAGATACGCAGTATTTT
D gene: -
V gene: TRBV29-1
clone size: -
J gene: TRBJ2-3

CDR3 protein: CSAVDRGRFEQYF
CDR3 DNA: TGCAGCGCCGTTGACAGGGGGCGGTTCGAGCAGTACTTC
D gene: TRBD1
V gene: TRBV29-1
clone size: -
J gene: TRBJ2-7

CDR3 protein: CASSQGASGANVLTF
CDR3 DNA: TGTGCCAGCAGCCAAGGCGCCTCTGGGGCCAACGTCCTGACTTTC
D gene: -
V gene: TRBV3-1/TRBV3-2
clone size: -
J gene: TRBJ2-6

CDR3 protein: CASSPSGGLAFF
CDR3 DNA: TGTGCCAGCAGCCCCAGCGGGGGTCTCGCTTTCTTT
D gene: -
V gene: TRBV5-6
clone size: -
J gene: TRBJ1-1

CDR3 protein: CASSLAGRAYEQYF
CDR3 DNA: TGTGCCAGCAGCTTAGCAGGCAGGGCCTACGAGCAGTACTTC
D gene: -
V gene: TRBV7-6
clone size: -
J gene: TRBJ2-7

CDR3 protein: CASSADRNYGYTF
CDR3 DNA: TGTGCCAGCAGTGCGGACAGGAACTATGGCTACACCTTC
D gene: TRBD1
V gene: TRBV25-1
clone size: -
J gene: TRBJ1-2

CDR3 protein: CAWSPLNGYSNQPQHF
CDR3 DNA: TGTGCCTGGAGTCCGTTGAACGGCTATAGCAATCAGCCCCAGCATTTT
D gene: -
V gene: TRBV30
clone size: -
J gene: TRBJ1-5

CDR3 protein: CASSQEPGYTEAFF
CDR3 DNA: TGCGCCAGCAGCCAGGAGCCCGGTTACACTGAAGCTTTCTTT
D gene: -
V gene: TRBV4-3
clone size: once
J gene: TRBJ1-1

CDR3 protein: CASSPARARTSQETQYF
CDR3 DNA: TGTGCCAGCAGCCCGGCTCGTGCCAGGACTTCTCAAGAGACCCAGTACTTC
D gene: -
V gene: TRBV7-9
clone size: -
J gene: TRBJ2-5

CDR3 protein: CASRDRGDGNTIYF
CDR3 DNA: TGTGCCAGCAGAGACAGGGGCGATGGAAACACCATATATTTT
D gene: TRBD1
V gene: TRBV6-5
clone size: -
J gene: TRBJ1-3

CDR3 protein: CAIKGTVASGNTIYF
CDR3 DNA: TGTGCCATCAAAGGGACAGTGGCCTCTGGAAACACCATATATTTT
D gene: TRBD1
V gene: TRBV10-3
clone size: -
J gene: TRBJ1-3

CDR3 protein: CASSLTRPDRDTEAFF
CDR3 DNA: TGTGCCAGCAGCTTAACTAGACCGGACAGGGACACTGAAGCTTTCTTT
D gene: TRBD1
V gene: TRBV11-2
clone size: -
J gene: TRBJ1-1

CDR3 protein: CASSLVSNSPLHF
CDR3 DNA: TGTGCCAGCAGCTTAGTGTCTAATTCACCCCTCCACTTT
D gene: -
V gene: TRBV11-3
clone size: -
J gene: TRBJ1-6

CDR3 protein: CASSPGQGFREAFF
CDR3 DNA: TGCGCCAGCAGCCCAGGACAGGGATTCAGAGAAGCTTTCTTT
D gene: TRBD1
V gene: TRBV4-1
clone size: -
J gene: TRBJ1-1

CDR3 protein: CASSVDQSTGETQYF
CDR3 DNA: TGTGCCAGCAGCGTAGATCAGTCCACAGGGGAGACCCAGTACTTC
D gene: -
V gene: TRBV9
clone size: -
J gene: TRBJ2-5

CDR3 protein: CASSPHGETQYF
CDR3 DNA: TGTGCCAGCAGCCCACACGGCGAGACCCAGTACTTC
D gene: -
V gene: TRBV7-9
clone size: -
J gene: TRBJ2-5

CDR3 protein: CATRGLAGNSYNEQFF
CDR3 DNA: TGTGCCACCAGAGGACTAGCGGGAAACTCCTACAATGAGCAGTTCTTC
D gene: TRBD2
V gene: TRBV15
clone size: -
J gene: TRBJ2-1

CDR3 protein: CASSLQGGAEKLFF
CDR3 DNA: TGTGCCAGCAGCTTACAGGGGGGGGCGGAAAAACTGTTTTTT
D gene: TRBD1
V gene: TRBV7-2
clone size: -
J gene: TRBJ1-4

CDR3 protein: CASRELPGDHNEQFF
CDR3 DNA: TGTGCCAGCAGGGAGTTACCTGGGGATCACAATGAGCAGTTCTTC
D gene: -
V gene: TRBV9
clone size: once
J gene: TRBJ2-1

CDR3 protein: CASSAAPTDTQYF
CDR3 DNA: TGTGCCAGCAGCGCCGCGCCCACAGATACGCAGTATTTT
D gene: -
V gene: TRBV5-4
clone size: -
J gene: TRBJ2-3

CDR3 protein: CAISEGSNNSPLHF
CDR3 DNA: TGTGCCATCAGTGAAGGGAGTAATAATTCACCCCTCCACTTT
D gene: -
V gene: TRBV10-3
clone size: -
J gene: TRBJ1-6

CDR3 protein: CASSPGHRSNQPQHF
CDR3 DNA: TGTGCCAGCAGCCCGGGACACAGAAGCAATCAGCCCCAGCATTTT
D gene: -
V gene: TRBV7-8
clone size: once
J gene: TRBJ1-5

CDR3 protein: CAISPTGVTGELFF
CDR3 DNA: TGTGCCATCAGTCCAACGGGGGTCACCGGGGAGCTGTTTTTT
D gene: -
V gene: TRBV10-3
clone size: -
J gene: TRBJ2-2

CDR3 protein: CATSDFEGNGQFF
CDR3 DNA: TGTGCCACCAGTGATTTTGAGGGGAATGGGCAGTTCTTC
D gene: -
V gene: TRBV24-1
clone size: -
J gene: TRBJ2-1

CDR3 protein: CASSDTPGGNEQFF
CDR3 DNA: TGTGCCAGCAGTGATACCCCTGGGGGGAATGAGCAGTTCTTC
D gene: -
V gene: TRBV6-4
clone size: -
J gene: TRBJ2-1

CDR3 protein: CASSLYRTGTGYTF
CDR3 DNA: TGTGCCAGCAGCCTTTATCGGACAGGGACCGGCTACACCTTC
D gene: TRBD1
V gene: TRBV7-8
clone size: -
J gene: TRBJ1-2

CDR3 protein: CASSQRGSQETQYF
CDR3 DNA: TGTGCCAGCAGCCAGCGGGGTTCTCAAGAGACCCAGTACTTC
D gene: -
V gene: TRBV3-1/TRBV3-2
clone size: -
J gene: TRBJ2-5

CDR3 protein: CAWSVSSNQPQHF
CDR3 DNA: TGTGCCTGGAGTGTTAGTAGCAATCAGCCCCAGCATTTT
D gene: -
V gene: TRBV30
clone size: -
J gene: TRBJ1-5

CDR3 protein: CASSQVMLAEETQYF
CDR3 DNA: TGCGCCAGCAGCCAAGTTATGCTAGCGGAAGAGACCCAGTACTTC
D gene: TRBD2
V gene: TRBV4-3
clone size: -
J gene: TRBJ2-5

CDR3 protein: CASSDSISGGKENGYTF
CDR3 DNA: TGTGCCAGCAGTGACTCGATTTCAGGGGGTAAGGAGAATGGCTACACCTTC
D gene: TRBD1
V gene: TRBV6-4
clone size: -
J gene: TRBJ1-2

CDR3 protein: CASSFGGRGEAFF
CDR3 DNA: TGTGCCAGCAGTTTCGGGGGGCGAGGTGAAGCTTTCTTT
D gene: -
V gene: TRBV12-3/TRBV12-4
clone size: -
J gene: TRBJ1-1

CDR3 protein: CASSGLPQPQHF
CDR3 DNA: TGTGCCAGCAGTGGTTTGCCCCAGCCCCAGCATTTT
D gene: -
V gene: TRBV2
clone size: -
J gene: TRBJ1-5

CDR3 protein: CASSQGPGKTQYF
CDR3 DNA: TGTGCCAGCAGCCAGGGGCCCGGGAAGACCCAGTACTTC
D gene: -
V gene: TRBV11-3
clone size: -
J gene: TRBJ2-5

CDR3 protein: CASSSPDVARTDTQYF
CDR3 DNA: TGTGCCAGTAGTAGCCCGGACGTCGCCAGGACAGATACGCAGTATTTT
D gene: -
V gene: TRBV19
clone size: few
J gene: TRBJ2-3

CDR3 protein: CAISEGGRDNSPLHF
CDR3 DNA: TGTGCCATCAGTGAGGGGGGCCGAGATAATTCACCCCTCCACTTT
D gene: -
V gene: TRBV10-3
clone size: -
J gene: TRBJ1-6

CDR3 protein: CASRQPTGTGSYNSPLHF
CDR3 DNA: TGTGCCAGCAGACAACCCACTGGGACAGGGAGCTATAATTCACCCCTCCACTTT
D gene: TRBD1
V gene: TRBV27
clone size: -
J gene: TRBJ1-6